This TCR beta chain was documented in a study of CD8+ T cells in alopecia areata (dated by TCRdb to between 2017 and 2018). As for the study more broadly: Treated patients were enrolled in an open-label pilot trial of oral tofacitinib, 5 to 10 mg twice daily, for moderate-to-severe alopecia areata. Tofacitinib was given for 6 to 18 months, followed by 6 months of follow-up off drug to assess delayed response and recurrence. The study used high-throughput TCRbeta sequencing to examine T cell clonal expansion in alopecia areata, in both the C3H/HeJ mouse model and human patients. On the human side, TCRbeta sequencing was run on scalp tissue and on sorted CD4+ and CD8+ peripheral blood T cells from healthy controls and from alopecia areata patients with either patchy or totalis/universalis disease. Tofacitinib-treated patients had biopsies at baseline and at 4 and 24 weeks of treatment, with a later scalp biopsy in several patients. Clonality in the scalp was compared among normal scalp (n=4), patchy alopecia areata scalp (n=8), and alopecia totalis/universalis scalp (n=8). RNA came from the PAXgene miRNA kit for fixed scalp, the miRNeasy kit for PBMCs, and the RNeasy kit for mouse skin. TCRbeta CDR3 regions were amplified by immunoSEQ multiplex PCR using 35 Vbeta forward and 13 Jbeta reverse primers.

Peripheral blood and lesional scalp punch biopsies were obtained from patients with alopecia areata. PBMCs were isolated by density centrifugation and stained for CD3, CD4 and CD8, and CD4+ and CD8+ T cells were sorted on a FACSAria. Study-wide findings and limitations: Shared TCR sequences between patients were less evident than in mice, which may be partly attributable to HLA diversity in the patient population. Unlike mouse skin, where gammadelta T cells dominate, normal human skin contains resident alphabeta T cells that get sequenced too, which complicates analysis of the scalp TCR repertoire. Compared with normal scalp, lesional scalp, particularly in alopecia totalis/universalis, had higher clonality and more expanded CD8+ clones, which suggests antigenic drive.

A word on this clone: Its antigen is unknown. One base away there is no much larger clone; base qualities are not given.

V gives up 2 bases and J gives up 6 bases, and the segment between their germline ends measures 13 bases. From the germline V gene, CDR1 is MGHRA and CDR2 is YSYEKL. From its cysteine to its phenylalanine, the CDR3 spans 15 amino acids. The DNA shown is the 45-base CDR3, in frame from base 1. The library was generated by the immunoSEQ multiplex PCR assay. RNA was extracted from all samples and reverse transcribed into cDNA as template for TCR sequencing. First-strand cDNA was synthesized using SuperScript III with a 2:1 mix of oligo-dT and random hexamers. A synthetic immune receptor repertoire was used to assess amplification bias, and residual bias was removed computationally. As for the authors' bioinformatics: After raw reads were preprocessed to remove errors, the CDR3 was defined following IMGT conventions as running from the conserved cysteine to phenylalanine. To get clonality, Shannon entropy was normalized by log2 of the number of productive unique TCRs and the result was subtracted from 1. CD4 or CD8 identity of scalp clones was inferred by cross-referencing scalp TCRbeta sequences with sorted blood CD4 and CD8 repertoires. Entries here come from immuneACCESS through TCRdb and include only in-frame sequences with V and J called. Some clones fail to appear in such tables; in the studies checked, an unresolved V gene covers under half of the shortfall, and the cause of the remainder is unknown. That table gives V, J and clone size, and the DNA gave D and trimming. The sample table shows about 120,000 clones, and more than 30% are seen once. The top ten hold 3% to 3.5% of the sample.

Sequencing used CD4+ T cells sorted from blood. The rearrangement combines TRBV4-1 with TRBJ2-2; too little of a D gene remains to name it. This clonotype was sampled from a human donor with alopecia areata. The sequenced DNA is TGCGCCAGCAGCCAACGAACCCTAGACGCCGGGGAGCTGTTTTTT. It translates as CASSQRTLDAGELFF.